The entry that follows covers one TCR beta chain sequence. Its cognate antigen is unknown. This record belongs to a study of long-term antiretroviral therapy in people with HIV. Running of the v3.0 immunoSEQ assay took place at survey level. The table came from immunoSEQ multiplex PCR; TCRdb's copy has only in-frame clones and leaves some out. The sample lists over 15,000 clones; around three quarters were seen once. Germline CDR1 reads LNHDA; CDR2 reads SQIVND (reference sequence). This CDR3 contains 15 residues. Unmatched junction bases numbered 6, after V lost 6 bases and J lost 4 bases. Each specimen consisted of about 1-10 million cryopreserved PBMC prior to extraction of DNA. Study-wide points: Whereas controls had wider CDR3 length ranges, HIV repertoires had narrower ones. Subsequent to ART, diversity was augmented yet persisted below that of transplant donor controls.

The chain joins TRBV19 to TRBJ2-3; 11 bases map to TRBD2. The sequence was collected from a man aged 50 or older with HIV. Sequences were derived from unsorted PBMCs, sampled 2.2 years after starting antiretroviral therapy. The CDR3 region is CASRRLAGRADTQYF. CDR3 nucleotide sequence: TGTGCCAGTAGGCGACTAGCGGGACGTGCAGATACGCAGTATTTT.